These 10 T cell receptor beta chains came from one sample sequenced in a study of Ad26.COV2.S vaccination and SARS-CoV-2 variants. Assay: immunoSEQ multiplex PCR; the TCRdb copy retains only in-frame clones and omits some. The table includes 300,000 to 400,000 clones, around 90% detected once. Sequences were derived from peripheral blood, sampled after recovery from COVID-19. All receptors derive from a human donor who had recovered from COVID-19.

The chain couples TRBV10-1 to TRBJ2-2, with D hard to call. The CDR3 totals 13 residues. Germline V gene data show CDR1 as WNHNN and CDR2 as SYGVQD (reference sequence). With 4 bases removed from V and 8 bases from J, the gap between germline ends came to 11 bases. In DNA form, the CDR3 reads TGCGCCAGCAGTGCACGGTCCTTTGGGGAGCTGTTTTTT. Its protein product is CASSARSFGELFF.

CDR3 coding DNA: TGTGCCAGCAGTTACTCGATTAGCGGGGGGCAAGAGACCCAGTACTTC. This gives the protein CASSYSISGGQETQYF. The rearrangement joins TRBV6-2 or TRBV6-3 to TRBJ2-5, with 10 bases matching TRBD2. Germline V gene sequence: CDR1 MNHEY, CDR2 SVGEGT. The CDR3 contains 16 residues. V dropped 0 bases and J dropped 2; count of bases not matched to a gene: 3.

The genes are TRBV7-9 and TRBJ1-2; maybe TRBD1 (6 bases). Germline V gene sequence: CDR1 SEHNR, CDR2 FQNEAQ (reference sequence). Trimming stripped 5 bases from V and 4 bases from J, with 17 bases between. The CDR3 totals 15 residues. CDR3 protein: CASSRSPGTLYGYTF. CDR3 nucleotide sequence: TGTGCCAGCAGCCGATCGCCAGGGACACTCTATGGCTACACCTTC. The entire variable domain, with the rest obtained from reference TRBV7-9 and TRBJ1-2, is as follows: DTGVSQNPRHKITKRGQNVTFRCDPISEHNRLYWYRQTLGQGPEFLTYFQNEAQLEKSRLLSDRFSAERPKGSFSTLEIQRTEQGDSAMYLCASSRSPGTLYGYTFGSGTRLTVV.

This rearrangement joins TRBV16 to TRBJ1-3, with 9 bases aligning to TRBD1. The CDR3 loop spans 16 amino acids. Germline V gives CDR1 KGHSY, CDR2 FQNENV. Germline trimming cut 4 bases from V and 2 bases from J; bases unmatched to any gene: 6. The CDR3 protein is CASSPGTGRTGNTIYF. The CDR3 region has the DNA TGTGCCAGCAGCCCCGGGACAGGGAGGACTGGAAACACCATATATTTT.

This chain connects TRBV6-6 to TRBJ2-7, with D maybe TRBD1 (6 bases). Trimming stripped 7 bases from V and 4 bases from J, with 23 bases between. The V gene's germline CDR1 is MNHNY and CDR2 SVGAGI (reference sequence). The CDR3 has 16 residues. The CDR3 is CASTLYSRDTRYEQYF. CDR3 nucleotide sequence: TGTGCCAGCACATTATACTCCAGGGACACCAGATACGAGCAGTACTTC.

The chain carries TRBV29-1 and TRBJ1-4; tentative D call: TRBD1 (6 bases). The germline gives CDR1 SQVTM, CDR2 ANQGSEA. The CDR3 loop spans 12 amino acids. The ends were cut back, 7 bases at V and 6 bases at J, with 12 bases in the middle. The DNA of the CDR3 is TGCAGCGGTGGGGAGGGGGATGAAAAACTGTTTTTT. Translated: CSGGEGDEKLFF.

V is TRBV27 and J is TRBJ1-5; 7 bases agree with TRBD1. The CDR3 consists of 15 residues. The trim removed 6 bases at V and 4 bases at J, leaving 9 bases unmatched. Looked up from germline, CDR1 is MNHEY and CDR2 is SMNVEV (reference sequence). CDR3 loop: CASRDTGARNQPQHF. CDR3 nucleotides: TGTGCCAGCAGAGATACAGGGGCCCGAAATCAGCCCCAGCATTTT.

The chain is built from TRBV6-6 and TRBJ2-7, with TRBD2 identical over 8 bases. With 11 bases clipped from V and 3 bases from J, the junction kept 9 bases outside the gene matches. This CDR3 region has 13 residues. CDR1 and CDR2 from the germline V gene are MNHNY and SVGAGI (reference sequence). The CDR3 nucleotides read TGTGCCTCAATGCGGGGGGCACACTACGAGCAGTACTTC. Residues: CASMRGAHYEQYF.

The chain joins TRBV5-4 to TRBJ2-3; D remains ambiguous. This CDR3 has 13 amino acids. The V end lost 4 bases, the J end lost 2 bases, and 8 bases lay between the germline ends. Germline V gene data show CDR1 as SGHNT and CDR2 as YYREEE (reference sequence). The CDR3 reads CASSRDSTDTQYF. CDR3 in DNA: TGTGCCAGCAGCCGAGACTCCACAGATACGCAGTATTTT. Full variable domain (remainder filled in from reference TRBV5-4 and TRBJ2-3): ETGVTQSPTHLIKTRGQQVTLRCSSQSGHNTVSWYQQALGQGPQFIFQYYREEENGRGNFPPRFSGLQFPNYSSELNVNALELDDSALYLCASSRDSTDTQYFGPGTRLTVL.

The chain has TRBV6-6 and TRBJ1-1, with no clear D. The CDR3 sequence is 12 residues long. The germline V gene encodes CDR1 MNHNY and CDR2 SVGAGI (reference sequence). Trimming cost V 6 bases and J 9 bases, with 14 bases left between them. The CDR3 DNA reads TGTGCCAGCAGCCAGGAGGGCATTCAAGCTTTCTTT. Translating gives CASSQEGIQAFF.